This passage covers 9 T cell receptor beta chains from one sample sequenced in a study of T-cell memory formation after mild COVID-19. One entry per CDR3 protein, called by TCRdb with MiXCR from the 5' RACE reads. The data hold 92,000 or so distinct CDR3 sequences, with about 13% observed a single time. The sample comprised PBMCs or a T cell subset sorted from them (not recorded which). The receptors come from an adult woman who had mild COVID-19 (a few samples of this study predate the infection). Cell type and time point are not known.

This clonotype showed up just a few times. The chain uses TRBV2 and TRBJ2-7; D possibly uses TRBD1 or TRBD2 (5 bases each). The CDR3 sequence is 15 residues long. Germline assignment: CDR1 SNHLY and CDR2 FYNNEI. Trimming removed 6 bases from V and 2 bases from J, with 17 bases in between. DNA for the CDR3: TGTGCCAGCAGAGAAACAGGAGGCCCGACCTACGAGCAGTACTTC. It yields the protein CASRETGGPTYEQYF.

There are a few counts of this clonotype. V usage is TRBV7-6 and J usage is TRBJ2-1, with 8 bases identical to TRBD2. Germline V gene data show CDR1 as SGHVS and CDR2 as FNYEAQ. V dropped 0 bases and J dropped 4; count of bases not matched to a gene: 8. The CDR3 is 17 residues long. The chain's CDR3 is CASSLARGEQIYNEQFF. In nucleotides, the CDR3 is TGTGCCAGCAGCTTAGCGCGGGGGGAGCAAATATACAATGAGCAGTTCTTC.

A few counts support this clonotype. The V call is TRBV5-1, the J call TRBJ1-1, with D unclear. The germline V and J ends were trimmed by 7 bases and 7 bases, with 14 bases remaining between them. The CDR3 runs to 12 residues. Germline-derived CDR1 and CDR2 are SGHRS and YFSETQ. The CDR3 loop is CASGQEGFEAFF. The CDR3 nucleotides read TGCGCCAGCGGGCAAGAGGGATTTGAAGCTTTCTTT. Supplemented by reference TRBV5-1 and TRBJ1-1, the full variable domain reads KAGVTQTPRYLIKTRGQQVTLSCSPISGHRSVSWYQQTPGQGLQFLFEYFSETQRNKGNFPGRFSGRQFSNSRSEMNVSTLELGDSALYLCASGQEGFEAFFGQGTRLTVV.

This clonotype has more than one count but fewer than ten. The CDR3 region is CASSPDRAPLNEAFF. In DNA, the CDR3 is TGCGCCAGCAGCCCGGACAGAGCCCCTCTCAATGAAGCTTTCTTT. The J gene is TRBJ1-1, the V gene TRBV5-1; perhaps TRBD1 as D (6 bases). Deletions cut 4 bases from V and 7 bases from J, with 20 bases between. The CDR3 loop spans 15 amino acids. Germline V CDR1 and CDR2: SGHRS, YFSETQ.

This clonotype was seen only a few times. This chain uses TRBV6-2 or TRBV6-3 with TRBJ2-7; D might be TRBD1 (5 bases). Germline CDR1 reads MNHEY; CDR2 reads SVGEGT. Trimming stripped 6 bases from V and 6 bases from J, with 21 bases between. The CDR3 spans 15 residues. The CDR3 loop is CASSPAAGIWAEQYF. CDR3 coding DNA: TGTGCCAGCAGCCCGGCGGCAGGGATTTGGGCCGAGCAGTACTTC.

The CDR3 is CASSQGAGYKGNEQFF. CDR3 sequence (DNA): TGCGCCAGCAGCCAGGGAGCAGGATACAAAGGCAATGAGCAGTTCTTC. The chain employs TRBV4-3 and TRBJ2-1, with TRBD2 as a possible D gene (5 bases). Trimming cost V 3 bases and J 6 bases, with 18 bases left between them. This CDR3 contains 16 residues. Looked up from germline, CDR1 is LGHNA and CDR2 is YSLEER.

CDR3 amino acids: CASSTDREQYF. In DNA form, the CDR3 reads TGTGCCAGCAGCACGGACAGGGAGCAGTACTTC. V and J are TRBV7-9 and TRBJ2-7, with 7 bases identical to TRBD1. The germline gives CDR1 SEHNR, CDR2 FQNEAQ (reference sequence). The CDR3 is 11 residues long. J gave up 7 bases and V 5 bases, and 2 bases lay outside the gene matches.

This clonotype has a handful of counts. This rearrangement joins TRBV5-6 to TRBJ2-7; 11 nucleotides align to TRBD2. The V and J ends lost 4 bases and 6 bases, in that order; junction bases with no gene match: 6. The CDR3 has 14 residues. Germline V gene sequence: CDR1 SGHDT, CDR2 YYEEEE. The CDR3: CASSTSGRSLEQYF. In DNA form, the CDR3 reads TGTGCCAGCAGCACTAGCGGGAGATCTCTCGAGCAGTACTTC. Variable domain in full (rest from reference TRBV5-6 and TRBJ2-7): DAGVTQSPTHLIKTRGQQVTLRCSPKSGHDTVSWYQQALGQGPQFIFQYYEEEERQRGNFPDRFSGHQFPNYSSELNVNALLLGDSALYLCASSTSGRSLEQYFGPGTRLTVT.

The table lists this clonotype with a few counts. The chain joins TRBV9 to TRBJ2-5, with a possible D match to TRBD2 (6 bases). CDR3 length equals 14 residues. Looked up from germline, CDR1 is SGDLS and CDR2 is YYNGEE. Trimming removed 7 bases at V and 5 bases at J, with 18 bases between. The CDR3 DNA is TGTGCCAGCTCAAGCGGGTGGGGCGACGAGACCCAGTACTTC. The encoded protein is CASSSGWGDETQYF.